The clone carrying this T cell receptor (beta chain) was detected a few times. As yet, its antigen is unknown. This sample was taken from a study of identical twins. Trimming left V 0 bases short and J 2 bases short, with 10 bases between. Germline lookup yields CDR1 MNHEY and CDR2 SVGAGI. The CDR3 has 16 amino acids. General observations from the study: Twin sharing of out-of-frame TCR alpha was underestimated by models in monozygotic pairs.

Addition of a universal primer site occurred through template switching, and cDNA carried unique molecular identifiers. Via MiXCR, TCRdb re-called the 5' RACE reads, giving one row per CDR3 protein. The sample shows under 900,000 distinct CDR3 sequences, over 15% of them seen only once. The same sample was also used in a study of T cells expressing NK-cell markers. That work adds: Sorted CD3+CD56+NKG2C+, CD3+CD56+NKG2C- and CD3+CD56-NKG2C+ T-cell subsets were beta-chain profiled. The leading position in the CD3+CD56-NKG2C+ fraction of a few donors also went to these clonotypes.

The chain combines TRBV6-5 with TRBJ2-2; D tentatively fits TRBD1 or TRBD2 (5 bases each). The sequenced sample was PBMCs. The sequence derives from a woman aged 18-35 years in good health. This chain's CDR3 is CASSYSIGTNTGELFF. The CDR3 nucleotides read TGTGCCAGCAGTTACTCGATAGGGACCAACACCGGGGAGCTGTTTTTT.